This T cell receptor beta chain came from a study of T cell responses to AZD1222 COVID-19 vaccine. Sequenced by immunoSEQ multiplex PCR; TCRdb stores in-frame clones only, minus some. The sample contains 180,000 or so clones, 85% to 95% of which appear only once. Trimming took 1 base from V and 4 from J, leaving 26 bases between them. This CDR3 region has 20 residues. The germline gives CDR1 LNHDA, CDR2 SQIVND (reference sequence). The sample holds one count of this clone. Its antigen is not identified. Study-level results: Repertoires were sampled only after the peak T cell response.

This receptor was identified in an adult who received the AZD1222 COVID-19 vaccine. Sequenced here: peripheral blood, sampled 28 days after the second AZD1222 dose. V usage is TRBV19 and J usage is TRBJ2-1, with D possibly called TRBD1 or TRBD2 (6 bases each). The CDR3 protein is CASSIGGGINIRNPYNEQFF. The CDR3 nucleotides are TGTGCCAGTAGTATAGGAGGGGGGATCAACATAAGAAACCCTTACAATGAGCAGTTCTTC.